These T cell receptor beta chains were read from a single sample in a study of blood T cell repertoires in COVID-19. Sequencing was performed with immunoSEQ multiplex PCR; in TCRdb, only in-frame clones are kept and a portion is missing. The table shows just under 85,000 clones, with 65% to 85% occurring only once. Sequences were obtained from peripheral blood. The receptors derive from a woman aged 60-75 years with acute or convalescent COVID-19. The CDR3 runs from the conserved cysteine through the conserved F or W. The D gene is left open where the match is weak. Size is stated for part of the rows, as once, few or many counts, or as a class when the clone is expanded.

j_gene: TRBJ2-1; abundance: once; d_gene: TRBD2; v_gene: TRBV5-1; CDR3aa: CASSLISSGGSSYNEQFF; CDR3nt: TGCGCCAGCAGCTTAATCTCAAGCGGGGGGTCCTCCTACAATGAGCAGTTCTTC
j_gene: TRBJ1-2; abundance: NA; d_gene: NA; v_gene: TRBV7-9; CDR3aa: CASSLVAGGAGYTF; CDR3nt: TGTGCCAGCAGCTTAGTCGCAGGTGGGGCTGGCTACACCTTC
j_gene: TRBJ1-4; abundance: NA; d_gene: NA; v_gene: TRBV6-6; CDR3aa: CASSLYQGSLNEKLFF; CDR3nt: TGTGCCAGCAGTCTCTACCAGGGGTCCCTTAATGAAAAACTGTTTTTT
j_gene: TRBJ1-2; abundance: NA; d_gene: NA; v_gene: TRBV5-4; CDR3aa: CASNPDSTNYGYTF; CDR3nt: TGTGCCAGCAACCCGGACAGCACTAACTATGGCTACACCTTC
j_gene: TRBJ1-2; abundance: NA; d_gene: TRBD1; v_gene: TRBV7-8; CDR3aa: CASSPQTGEYYGYTF; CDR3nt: TGTGCCAGCAGCCCTCAAACAGGGGAGTACTATGGCTACACCTTC
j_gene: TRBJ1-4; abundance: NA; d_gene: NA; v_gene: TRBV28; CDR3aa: CASSLGGAREKLFF; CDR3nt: TGTGCCAGCAGCCTAGGGGGGGCTCGAGAAAAACTGTTTTTT
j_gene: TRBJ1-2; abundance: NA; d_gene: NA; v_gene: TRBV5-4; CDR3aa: CASSLGTVNYGYTF; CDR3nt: TGTGCCAGCAGCTTGGGGACAGTTAACTATGGCTACACCTTC
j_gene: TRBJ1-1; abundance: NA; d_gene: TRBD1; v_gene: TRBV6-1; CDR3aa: CASSEGQLFEAFF; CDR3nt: TGTGCCAGCAGTGAGGGACAGCTTTTTGAAGCTTTCTTT
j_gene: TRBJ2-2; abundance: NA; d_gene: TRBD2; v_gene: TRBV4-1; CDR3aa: CASSLSGAGGPNTGELFF; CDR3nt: TGCGCCAGCAGTCTAAGTGGAGCGGGAGGGCCGAACACCGGGGAGCTGTTTTTT
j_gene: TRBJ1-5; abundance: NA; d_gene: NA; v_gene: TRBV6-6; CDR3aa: CASSWSQGGNQPQHF; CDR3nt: TGTGCCAGCAGTTGGTCACAGGGAGGCAATCAGCCCCAGCATTTT
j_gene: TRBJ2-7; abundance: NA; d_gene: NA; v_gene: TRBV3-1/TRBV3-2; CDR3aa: CASSHTGRSLSYEQYF; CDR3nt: TGTGCCAGCAGCCACACAGGTCGGTCCCTCTCCTACGAGCAGTACTTC
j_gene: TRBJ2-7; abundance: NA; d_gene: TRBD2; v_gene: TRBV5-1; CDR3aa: CASSAGLAGGFSYEQYF; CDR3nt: TGCGCCAGCAGCGCCGGACTAGCGGGGGGGTTCTCCTACGAGCAGTACTTC
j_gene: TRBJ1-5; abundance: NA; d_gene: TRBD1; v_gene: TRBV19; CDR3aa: CASRQGQGNQPQHF; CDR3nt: TGTGCCAGTAGGCAAGGACAGGGGAATCAGCCCCAGCATTTT
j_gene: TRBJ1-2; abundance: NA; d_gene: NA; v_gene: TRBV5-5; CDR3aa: CVSSGAVNYGYTF; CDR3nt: TGCGTCAGCAGTGGTGCGGTAAACTATGGCTACACCTTC
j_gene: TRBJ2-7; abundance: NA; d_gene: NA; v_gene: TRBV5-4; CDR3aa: CASSLGSPLVTTEQYF; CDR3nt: TGTGCCAGCAGCCTCGGGTCCCCGCTGGTCACCACCGAGCAGTACTTC
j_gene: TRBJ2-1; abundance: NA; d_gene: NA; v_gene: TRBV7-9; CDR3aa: CASSLLLPYNEQFF; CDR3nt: TGTGCCAGCAGCTTACTACTGCCCTACAATGAGCAGTTCTTC
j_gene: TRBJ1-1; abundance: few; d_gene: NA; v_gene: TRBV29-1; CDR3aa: CSGGGTEAFF; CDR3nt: TGCAGCGGAGGGGGCACTGAAGCTTTCTTT
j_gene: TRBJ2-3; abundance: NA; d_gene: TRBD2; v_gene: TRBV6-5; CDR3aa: CASSLTSGSVDTQYF; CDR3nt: TGTGCCAGCAGTTTGACTAGCGGGAGCGTAGATACGCAGTATTTT
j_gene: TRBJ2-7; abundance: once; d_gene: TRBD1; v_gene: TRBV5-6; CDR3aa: CASSSRDRKIYYEQYF; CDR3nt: TGTGCCAGCAGCTCCCGGGACAGAAAAATTTACTACGAGCAGTACTTC
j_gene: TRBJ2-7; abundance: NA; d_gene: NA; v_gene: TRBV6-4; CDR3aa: CASEDSYEQYF; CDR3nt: TGTGCCAGCGAAGACAGCTACGAGCAGTACTTC
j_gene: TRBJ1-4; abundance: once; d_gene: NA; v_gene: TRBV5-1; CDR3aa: CASSPDSHNEKLFF; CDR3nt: TGCGCCAGCAGCCCTGACAGTCATAATGAAAAACTGTTTTTT
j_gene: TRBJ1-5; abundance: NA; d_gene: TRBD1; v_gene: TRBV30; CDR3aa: CAWSGTGVHQPQHF; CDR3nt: TGTGCCTGGAGTGGGACAGGGGTTCATCAGCCCCAGCATTTT
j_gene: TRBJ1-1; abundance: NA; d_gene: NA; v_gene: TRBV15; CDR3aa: CATSRDGEAWRAFF; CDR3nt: TGTGCCACCAGCAGAGACGGGGAGGCCTGGAGGGCTTTCTTT
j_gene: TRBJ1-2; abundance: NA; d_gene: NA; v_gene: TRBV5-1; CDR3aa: CASSPDSTYGYTF; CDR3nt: TGCGCCAGCAGCCCGGACAGCACCTATGGCTACACCTTC
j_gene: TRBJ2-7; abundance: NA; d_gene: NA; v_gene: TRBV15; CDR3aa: CATSRDGHGGSYEQYF; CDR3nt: TGTGCCACCAGCAGAGATGGGCACGGGGGATCCTACGAGCAGTACTTC
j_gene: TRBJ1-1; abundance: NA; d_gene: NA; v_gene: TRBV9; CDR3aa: CASSVKGRGTEAFF; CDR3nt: TGTGCCAGCAGCGTAAAAGGGAGGGGTACTGAAGCTTTCTTT
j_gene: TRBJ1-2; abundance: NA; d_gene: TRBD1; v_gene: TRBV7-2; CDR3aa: CASSLDQQGGYYGYTF; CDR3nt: TGTGCCAGCAGCTTAGATCAACAGGGGGGGTACTATGGCTACACCTTC
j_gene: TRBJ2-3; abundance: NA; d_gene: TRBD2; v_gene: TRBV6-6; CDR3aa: CASMSGTPRLTDTQYF; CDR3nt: TGTGCCAGCATGAGCGGGACCCCACGACTCACAGATACGCAGTATTTT
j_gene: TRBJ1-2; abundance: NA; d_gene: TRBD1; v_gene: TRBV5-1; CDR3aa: CASSLAQGAYGYTF; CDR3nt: TGCGCCAGCAGCTTGGCCCAGGGGGCTTATGGCTACACCTTC
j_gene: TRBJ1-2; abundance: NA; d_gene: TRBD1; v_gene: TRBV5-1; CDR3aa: CASSLGHRGGEYSNYGYTF; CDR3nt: TGCGCCAGCAGCTTGGGGCACAGGGGGGGAGAATACTCTAACTATGGCTACACCTTC
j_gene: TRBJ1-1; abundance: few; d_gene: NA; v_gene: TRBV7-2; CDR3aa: CASSLEWVSPRGAFF; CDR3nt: TGTGCCAGCAGCTTAGAGTGGGTATCACCCCGGGGAGCTTTCTTT
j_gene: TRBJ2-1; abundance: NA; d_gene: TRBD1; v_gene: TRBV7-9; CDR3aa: CASSFQQGGNEQFF; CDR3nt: TGTGCCAGCAGCTTCCAACAGGGGGGCAATGAGCAGTTCTTC
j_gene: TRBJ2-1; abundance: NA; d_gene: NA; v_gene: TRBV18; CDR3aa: CASSPPVQSSYNEQFF; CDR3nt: TGTGCCAGCTCACCACCGGTACAAAGCTCCTACAATGAGCAGTTCTTC
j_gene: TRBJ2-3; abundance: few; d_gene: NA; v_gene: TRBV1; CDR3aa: CTSSQDGGTSGGGNTQYF; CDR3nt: TGCACCAGCAGCCAAGATGGCGGGACTAGCGGGGGGGGGAATACGCAGTATTTT
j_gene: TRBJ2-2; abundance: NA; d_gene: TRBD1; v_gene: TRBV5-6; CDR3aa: CASSSYRGANTGELFF; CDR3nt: TGTGCCAGCAGCTCCTACAGGGGGGCGAACACCGGGGAGCTGTTTTTT
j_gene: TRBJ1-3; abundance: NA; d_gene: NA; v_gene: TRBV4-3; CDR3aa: CASSQGLNSGNTIYF; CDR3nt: TGCGCCAGCAGCCAAGGGCTCAACTCTGGAAACACCATATATTTT
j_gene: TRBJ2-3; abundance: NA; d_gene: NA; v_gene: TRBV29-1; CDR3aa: CSVGPHTSTDTQYF; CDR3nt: TGCAGCGTTGGCCCTCATACTAGCACAGATACGCAGTATTTT
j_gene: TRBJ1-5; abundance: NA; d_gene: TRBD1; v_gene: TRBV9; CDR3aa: CASSAGTGNQPQHF; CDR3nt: TGTGCCAGCAGCGCCGGGACAGGGAATCAGCCCCAGCATTTT
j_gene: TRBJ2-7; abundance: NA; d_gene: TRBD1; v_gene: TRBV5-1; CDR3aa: CASSLGQGAYEQYF; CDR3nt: TGCGCCAGCAGCTTGGGACAGGGGGCCTACGAGCAGTACTTC
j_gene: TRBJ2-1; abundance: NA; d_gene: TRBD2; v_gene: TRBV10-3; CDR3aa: CAIRPGLAGGPYEQFF; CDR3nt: TGTGCCATCAGACCGGGACTAGCGGGAGGGCCCTATGAGCAGTTCTTC
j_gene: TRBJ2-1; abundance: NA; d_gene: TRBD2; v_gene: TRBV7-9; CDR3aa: CASSLRSSGRQNEQFF; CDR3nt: TGTGCCAGCAGCTTACGATCTAGCGGGAGGCAGAATGAGCAGTTCTTC
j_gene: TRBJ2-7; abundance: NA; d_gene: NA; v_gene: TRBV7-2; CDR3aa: CASSLIETGEQYF; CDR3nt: TGTGCCAGCAGCTTAATAGAAACCGGCGAGCAGTACTTC
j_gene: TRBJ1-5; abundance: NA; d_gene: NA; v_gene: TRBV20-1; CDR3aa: CSASGAGYGSNQPQHF; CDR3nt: TGCAGTGCTAGTGGGGCGGGGTATGGCAGCAATCAGCCCCAGCATTTT
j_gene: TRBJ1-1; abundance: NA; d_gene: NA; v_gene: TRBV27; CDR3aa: CASSFFAGDHQGTEAFF; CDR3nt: TGTGCCAGCAGTTTTTTTGCAGGGGATCATCAGGGCACTGAAGCTTTCTTT
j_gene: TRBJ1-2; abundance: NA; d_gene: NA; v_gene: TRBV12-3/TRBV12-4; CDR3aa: CASSPTGYGYTF; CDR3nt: TGTGCCAGCAGTCCCACGGGTTATGGCTACACCTTC
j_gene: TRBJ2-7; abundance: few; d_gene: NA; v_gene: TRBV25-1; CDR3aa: CASSEEGRGLGGEQYF; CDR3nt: TGTGCCAGCAGTGAGGAGGGACGGGGACTCGGGGGCGAGCAGTACTTC
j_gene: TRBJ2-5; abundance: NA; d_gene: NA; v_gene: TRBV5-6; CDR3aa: CASSLGLAEQETQYF; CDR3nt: TGTGCCAGCAGCTTGGGTTTAGCGGAACAAGAGACCCAGTACTTC
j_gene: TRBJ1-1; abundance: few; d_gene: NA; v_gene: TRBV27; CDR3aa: CASSLRAGLGTEAFF; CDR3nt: TGTGCCAGCAGTTTAAGGGCAGGGTTGGGAACTGAAGCTTTCTTT
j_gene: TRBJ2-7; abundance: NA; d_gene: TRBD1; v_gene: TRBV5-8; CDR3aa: CASSPTGQGGEQYF; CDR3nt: TGTGCCAGCAGCCCCACCGGACAGGGGGGAGAGCAGTACTTC
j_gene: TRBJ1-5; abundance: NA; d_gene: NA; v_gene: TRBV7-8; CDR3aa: CASSLVGQARPQPQHF; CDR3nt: TGTGCCAGCAGCTTAGTCGGTCAGGCACGTCCTCAGCCCCAGCATTTT
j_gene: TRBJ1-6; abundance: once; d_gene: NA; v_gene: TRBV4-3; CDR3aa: CASSQEGGENSPLHF; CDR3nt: TGCGCCAGCAGCCAGGAGGGAGGAGAAAATTCACCCCTCCACTTT
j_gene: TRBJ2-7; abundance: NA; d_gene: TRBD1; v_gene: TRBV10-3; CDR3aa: CAISGQGGRYEQYF; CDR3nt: TGTGCCATCAGCGGACAGGGCGGACGTTACGAGCAGTACTTC